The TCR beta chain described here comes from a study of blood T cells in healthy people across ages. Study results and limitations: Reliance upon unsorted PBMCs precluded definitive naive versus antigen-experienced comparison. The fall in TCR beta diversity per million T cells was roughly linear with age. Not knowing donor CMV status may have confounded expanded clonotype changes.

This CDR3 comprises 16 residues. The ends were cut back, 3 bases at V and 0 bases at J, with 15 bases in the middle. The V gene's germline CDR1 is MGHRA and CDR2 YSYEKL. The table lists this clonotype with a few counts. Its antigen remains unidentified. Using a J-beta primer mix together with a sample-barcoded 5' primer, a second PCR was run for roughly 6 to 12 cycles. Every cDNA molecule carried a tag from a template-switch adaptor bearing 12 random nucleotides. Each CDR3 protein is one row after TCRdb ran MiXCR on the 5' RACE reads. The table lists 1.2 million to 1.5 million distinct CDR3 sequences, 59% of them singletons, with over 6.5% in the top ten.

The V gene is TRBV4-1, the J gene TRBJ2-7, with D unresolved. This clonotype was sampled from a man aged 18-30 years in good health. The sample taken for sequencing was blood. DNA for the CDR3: TGCGCCAGCAGCCAGACCGACACCTCAAGCTCCTACGAGCAGTACTTC. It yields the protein CASSQTDTSSSYEQYF.